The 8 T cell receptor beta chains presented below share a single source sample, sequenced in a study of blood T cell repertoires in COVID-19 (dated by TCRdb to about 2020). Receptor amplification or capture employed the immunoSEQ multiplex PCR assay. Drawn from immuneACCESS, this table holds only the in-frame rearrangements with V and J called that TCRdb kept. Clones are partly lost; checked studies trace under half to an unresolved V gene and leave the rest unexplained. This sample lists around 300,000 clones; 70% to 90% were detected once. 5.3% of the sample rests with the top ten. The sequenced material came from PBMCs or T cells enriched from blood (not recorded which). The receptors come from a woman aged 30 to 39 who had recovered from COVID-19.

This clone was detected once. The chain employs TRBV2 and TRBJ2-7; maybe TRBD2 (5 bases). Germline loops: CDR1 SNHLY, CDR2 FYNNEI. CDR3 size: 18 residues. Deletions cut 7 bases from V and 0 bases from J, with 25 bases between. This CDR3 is CASKGREGSKWSSYEQYF. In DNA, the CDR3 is TGTGCCAGCAAAGGTCGGGAAGGGAGTAAGTGGAGCTCCTACGAGCAGTACTTC.

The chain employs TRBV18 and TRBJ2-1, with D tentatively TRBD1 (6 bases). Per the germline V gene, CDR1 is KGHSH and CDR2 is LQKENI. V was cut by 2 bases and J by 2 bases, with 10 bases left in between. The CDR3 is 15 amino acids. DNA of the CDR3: TGTGCCAGCTCACCAGAACAGGGTCCCTACAATGAGCAGTTCTTC. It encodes CASSPEQGPYNEQFF. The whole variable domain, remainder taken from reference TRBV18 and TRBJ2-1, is NAGVMQNPRHLVRRRGQEARLRCSPMKGHSHVYWYRQLPEEGLKFMVYLQKENIIDESGMPKERFSAEFPKEGPSILRIQQVVRGDSAAYFCASSPEQGPYNEQFFGPGTRLTVL.

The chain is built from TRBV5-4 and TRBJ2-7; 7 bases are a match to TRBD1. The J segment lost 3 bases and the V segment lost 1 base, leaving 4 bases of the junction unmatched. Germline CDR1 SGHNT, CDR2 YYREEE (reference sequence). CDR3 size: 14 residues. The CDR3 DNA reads TGTGCCAGCAGCTTGAGGGCAGGGGGCTACGAGCAGTACTTC. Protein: CASSLRAGGYEQYF.

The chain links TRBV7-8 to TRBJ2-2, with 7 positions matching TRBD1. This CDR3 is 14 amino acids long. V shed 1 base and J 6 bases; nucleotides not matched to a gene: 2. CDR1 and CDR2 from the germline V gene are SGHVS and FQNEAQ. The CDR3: CASSLGQGPGELFF. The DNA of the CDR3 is TGTGCCAGCAGCTTAGGACAGGGACCCGGGGAGCTGTTTTTT.

The CDR3 is CASSEFNSPYEQYF. In DNA form, the CDR3 reads TGTGCCAGCAGTGAATTCAACAGTCCCTACGAGCAGTACTTC. The rearrangement joins TRBV25-1 to TRBJ2-7; no reliable D call. In germline, CDR1 is MGHDK, CDR2 SYGVNS. The CDR3 runs to 14 residues. The V gene lost 1 base and the J gene lost 2 bases, with 9 bases spanning the gap.

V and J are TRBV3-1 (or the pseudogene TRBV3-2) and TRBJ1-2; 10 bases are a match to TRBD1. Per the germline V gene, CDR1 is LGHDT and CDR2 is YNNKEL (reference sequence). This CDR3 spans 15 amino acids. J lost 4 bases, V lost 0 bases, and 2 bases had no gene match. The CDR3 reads CASSQEGTGVYGYTF. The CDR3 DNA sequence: TGTGCCAGCAGCCAAGAGGGGACAGGGGTCTATGGCTACACCTTC.

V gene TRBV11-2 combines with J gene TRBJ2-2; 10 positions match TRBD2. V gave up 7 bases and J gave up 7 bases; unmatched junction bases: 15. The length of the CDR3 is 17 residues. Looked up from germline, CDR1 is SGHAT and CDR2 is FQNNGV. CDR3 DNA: TGTGCCAGCATCCAGGTGGGTACTAGCGGGACCCTCGGGGAGCTGTTTTTT. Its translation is CASIQVGTSGTLGELFF.

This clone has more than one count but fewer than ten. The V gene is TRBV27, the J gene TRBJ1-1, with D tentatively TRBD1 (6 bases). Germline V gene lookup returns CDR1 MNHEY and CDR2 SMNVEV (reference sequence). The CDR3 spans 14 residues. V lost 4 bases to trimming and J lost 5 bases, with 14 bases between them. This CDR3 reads CASSSREGGTEAFF. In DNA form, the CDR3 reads TGTGCCAGCAGTTCCCGGGAGGGGGGGACTGAAGCTTTCTTT.